These 27 T cell receptor beta chains were sequenced from one sample in a study of blood T cell repertoires in COVID-19. Repertoires were generated with immunoSEQ multiplex PCR, while TCRdb's copy carries only in-frame clones and drops some. The profile shows under 200,000 clones, approximately 88% of them singletons. Sequenced: peripheral blood. The receptors shown here come from a woman aged 55 to 70 who had recovered from COVID-19.

The chain uses TRBV29-1 and TRBJ2-1, with TRBD2 matching 7 bases. CDR3 length: 12 amino acids. With 7 bases clipped from V and 7 bases from J, the junction kept 7 bases outside the gene matches. Per germline, CDR1 SQVTM and CDR2 ANQGSEA. The CDR3 spells CSGGLVGNEQFF. For the CDR3, the DNA is TGCAGCGGAGGACTAGTTGGGAATGAGCAGTTCTTC.

V usage is TRBV7-3 and J usage is TRBJ2-7; TRBD2 matches 7 bases. The CDR3 runs 13 residues. V was pared by 5 bases and J by 2 bases, with 3 bases of the junction left unmatched. Per germline, CDR1 SGHTA and CDR2 FQGTGA. CDR3 region: CASSRGGTYEQYF. DNA of the CDR3: TGTGCCAGCAGCCGCGGGGGTACCTACGAGCAGTACTTC.

The chain is built from TRBV29-1 and TRBJ1-2; 7 nucleotides match TRBD1. CDR1 is SQVTM, CDR2 ANQGSEA, per germline. The length of the CDR3 is 11 residues. V was clipped by 6 bases and J by 8 bases; unmatched bases: 6. The CDR3: CSVDSGGGYTF. The CDR3 coding sequence is TGCAGCGTCGATTCAGGGGGAGGCTACACCTTC.

The chain couples TRBV21-1 to TRBJ1-2. TRBV21-1 is a listed pseudogene. The CDR3 has 14 amino acids. The CDR3 loop reads CASSKAVSYYGYTF. In nucleotides, the CDR3 is TGTGCCAGCAGCAAAGCGGTGAGTTACTATGGCTACACCTTC.

This sequence joins TRBV3-1 (or the pseudogene TRBV3-2) and TRBJ2-1; 7 bases are a match to TRBD1. Germline trimming cut 3 bases from V and 0 bases from J; bases unmatched to any gene: 2. The germline V gene encodes CDR1 LGHDT and CDR2 YNNKEL (reference sequence). The CDR3 is made up of 15 amino acids. Here the CDR3 reads CASSQTGNSYNEQFF. CDR3 coding DNA: TGTGCCAGCAGCCAGACAGGGAACTCCTACAATGAGCAGTTCTTC.

The chain links TRBV6-1 to TRBJ2-2, with D unresolved. The CDR3 totals 15 residues. Germline CDR1 is MNHNS and CDR2 is SASEGT. Trimming shortened V by 1 base and J by 4 bases, and 10 bases separated the two germline ends. This CDR3 reads CASSEEIRATGELFF. The CDR3 DNA reads as TGTGCCAGCAGTGAAGAAATCCGAGCCACCGGGGAGCTGTTTTTT.

The V call is TRBV10-3, the J call TRBJ2-1, with D hard to call. The V and J ends lost 4 bases and 5 bases respectively, with 9 bases between them. CDR1 ENHRY and CDR2 SYGVKD come from the germline V gene. This CDR3 comprises 13 residues. The CDR3 bases are TGTGCCATCAGTGCGGGTCAGAACAATGAGCAGTTCTTC. It translates to CAISAGQNNEQFF.

V usage is TRBV2 and J usage is TRBJ2-1; tentatively, D is TRBD2 (5 bases). In germline, CDR1 is SNHLY, CDR2 FYNNEI. Trimming took off 6 bases at V and 0 bases at J, with 6 bases between the two ends. The length of the CDR3 is 13 residues. CDR3 DNA sequence: TGTGCCAGCAGACGGGACTCCTACAATGAGCAGTTCTTC. Translating it yields CASRRDSYNEQFF.

This clone came up once. The gene calls are TRBV5-1 and TRBJ1-4, with D unresolved. The CDR3 length is 14 residues. Germline V gene data show CDR1 as SGHRS and CDR2 as YFSETQ. V lost 0 bases and J 1 base, leaving 4 bases between the germline ends. The CDR3 region is CASSLAGTNEKLFF. Here the CDR3 DNA reads TGCGCCAGCAGCTTGGCCGGAACTAATGAAAAACTGTTTTTT.

For this clone: The identical CDR3 is also encoded by other nucleotide sequences in the sample. The chain combines TRBV19 with TRBJ2-5; 8 nucleotides line up with TRBD1. Germline CDR1 is LNHDA and CDR2 is SQIVND (reference sequence). V shed 1 base and J 5 bases; nucleotides not matched to a gene: 0. The CDR3 is made up of 13 amino acids. The CDR3 here is CASSIGDRETQYF. CDR3 sequence (DNA): TGTGCCAGTAGTATAGGGGACAGGGAGACCCAGTACTTC.

This rearrangement joins TRBV5-4 to TRBJ2-1; TRBD1 aligns across 7 bases. The junction had 7 bases not matched to a gene; V was cut back by 6 bases and J by 4 bases. Germline CDR1 reads SGHNT; CDR2 reads YYREEE (reference sequence). The length of the CDR3 is 14 residues. CDR3 in DNA: TGTGCCAGCAACCGACAGGGTTTTTACAATGAGCAGTTCTTC. Amino acids: CASNRQGFYNEQFF.

Turning to this clone: At one end, the junction sequence differs from germline, possibly due to a read error. CDR3 sequence: CASSLGTSGGRFDF. The CDR3 DNA follows: TGTGCCAGCAGCTTAGGGACTTCTGGCGGGCGTTTTGACTTC. This chain links TRBV7-9 with TRBJ2-5; possibly TRBD2 for D (5 bases). The CDR3 has 14 amino acids. Germline lookup yields CDR1 SEHNR and CDR2 FQNEAQ (reference sequence).

This chain joins TRBV5-1 and TRBJ2-1, with TRBD2 matching over 15 bases. V lost 1 base to trimming and J lost 8 bases; unmatched junction nucleotides: 7. The CDR3 has 17 residues. In germline, CDR1 is SGHRS, CDR2 YFSETQ. CDR3 in amino acids: CASSLRRTSGGVDEQFF. The CDR3, as DNA: TGCGCCAGCAGCTTGCGCCGGACTAGCGGGGGGGTGGATGAGCAGTTCTTC. The full variable domain, completed using reference TRBV5-1 and TRBJ2-1, is KAGVTQTPRYLIKTRGQQVTLSCSPISGHRSVSWYQQTPGQGLQFLFEYFSETQRNKGNFPGRFSGRQFSNSRSEMNVSTLELGDSALYLCASSLRRTSGGVDEQFFGPGTRLTVL.

The sample holds a few counts of this clone. This chain links TRBV29-1 with TRBJ1-1, with unresolved D. CDR1 SQVTM and CDR2 ANQGSEA come from the germline V gene. The V and J ends lost 5 bases and 0 bases respectively, with 7 bases between them. The CDR3 is 12 residues long. CDR3 DNA: TGCAGCGTTTCAGAACTGAACACTGAAGCTTTCTTT. This sequence encodes CSVSELNTEAFF.

The chain couples TRBV2 to TRBJ1-1; 7 bases map to TRBD1. Per germline, CDR1 SNHLY and CDR2 FYNNEI. V dropped 6 bases and J dropped 2; count of bases not matched to a gene: 3. This CDR3 region has 13 residues. The CDR3 sequence is CASSNRGNTEAFF. The CDR3 DNA follows: TGTGCCAGCAGCAACAGGGGTAACACTGAAGCTTTCTTT.

V usage is TRBV21-1 and J usage is TRBJ2-5; TRBD2, the table's D call, was not compared with the DNA. TRBV21-1 is given as a pseudogene. The CDR3 covers 17 residues. The CDR3 region is CAFQKRVTKRSQETQYF. CDR3 DNA: TGTGCCTTTCAAAAGCGGGTCACCAAAAGGAGTCAAGAGACCCAGTACTTC.

The chain links TRBV7-2 to TRBJ2-4; D is ambiguous. Per the germline V gene, CDR1 is SGHTA and CDR2 is FQGNSA. Trimming cost V 1 base and J 6 bases, with 10 bases left between them. This CDR3 has 14 amino acids. The CDR3 DNA is TGTGCCAGCAGCTTAGGGCAGGTTGGAAACATTCAGTACTTC. This codes for CASSLGQVGNIQYF.

The chain joins TRBV6-5 to TRBJ1-3; perhaps TRBD1 as D (5 bases). The germline CDR1 and CDR2 sequences are MNHEY and SVGAGI. Deletions cut 6 bases from V and 0 bases from J, with 12 bases between. This CDR3 contains 15 residues. For the CDR3, the DNA is TGTGCCAGCAGCCTCAGGGCTAACTCTGGAAACACCATATATTTT. Translated: CASSLRANSGNTIYF.

This sequence joins TRBV11-2 and TRBJ2-6; D remains unclear. The germline gives CDR1 SGHAT, CDR2 FQNNGV. The CDR3 runs to 14 residues. The V and J ends lost 5 bases and 4 bases respectively, with 9 bases between them. DNA for the CDR3: TGTGCCAGCAGCCTCAGTCGCGGGGCCAACGTCCTGACTTTC. Its protein product is CASSLSRGANVLTF.

The J gene is TRBJ2-6, the V gene TRBV3-1 (or the pseudogene TRBV3-2); 7 bases align to TRBD1. The germline V gene has CDR1 LGHDT and CDR2 YNNKEL (reference sequence). This CDR3 comprises 20 residues. J lost 2 bases, V lost 1 base, and 14 bases had no gene match. CDR3 bases: TGTGCCAGCAGCCAAGGTAGCTTAGACAGGGTGGTGACTGGGGCCAACGTCCTGACTTTC. It translates to CASSQGSLDRVVTGANVLTF.

The chain couples TRBV11-2 to TRBJ2-5, with TRBD2 identical over 10 bases. Germline loops: CDR1 SGHAT, CDR2 FQNNGV. J was trimmed by 9 bases and V by 1 base; bases with no gene match: 11. This CDR3 has 16 amino acids. CDR3 sequence: CASSLGGLAGVGAQYF. For the CDR3, the DNA is TGTGCCAGCAGCTTAGGAGGCCTAGCGGGGGTCGGGGCCCAGTACTTC.

This clone was seen just once. Here the CDR3 DNA reads TGTGCCAGCAGTTGGGGAGGGGCCGGACCCAACCTTGAAAAACTGTTTTTT. Its protein is CASSWGGAGPNLEKLFF. J is TRBJ1-4 and V is TRBV28; possibly TRBD1 for D (5 bases). CDR3 length: 17 amino acids. Looked up from germline, CDR1 is MDHEN and CDR2 is SYDVKM. V was trimmed by 4 bases and J by 7 bases, leaving 22 bases between them.

The genes are TRBV3-1 (or the pseudogene TRBV3-2) and TRBJ2-3; D gene ambiguous. The length of the CDR3 is 14 residues. The germline CDR1 and CDR2 sequences are LGHDT and YNNKEL (reference sequence). Trimming pared 3 bases from V and 1 base from J, leaving 8 bases between. The CDR3 DNA is TGTGCCAGCAGCCAGTTGACTGGCACAGATACGCAGTATTTT. Translated, it gives CASSQLTGTDTQYF.

The count of this clone is one. The chain has TRBV20-1 and TRBJ2-7; D ambiguous. V was clipped by 3 bases and J by 0 bases, with 9 bases between them. The CDR3 is made up of 13 amino acids. Germline-derived CDR1 and CDR2 are DFQATT and SNEGSKA (reference sequence). In DNA form, the CDR3 reads TGCAGTGCTAGTATCCCGAGCTCCTACGAGCAGTACTTC. Translated, it gives CSASIPSSYEQYF.

V gene TRBV21-1 combines with J gene TRBJ2-7; the table assigns TRBD2, which was not confirmed against the DNA. TRBV21-1 is reported as a pseudogene. This CDR3 has 9 residues. The CDR3 DNA reads TGTGCCAGCAGCCTCCGGGTGTACTTC. Protein sequence: CASSLRVYF.

The count of this clone is one. This chain links TRBV5-1 with TRBJ2-3; a possible D gene is TRBD2 (5 bases). The length of the CDR3 is 16 residues. Trimming took 4 bases from V and 0 from J, leaving 15 bases between them. Germline V CDR1 and CDR2: SGHRS, YFSETQ. In DNA form, the CDR3 reads TGCGCCAGCAGCCCCGACGGGGATACGAGCACAGATACGCAGTATTTT. Encoded protein: CASSPDGDTSTDTQYF.

V gene TRBV2 combines with J gene TRBJ1-2; 8 bases agree with TRBD1. In germline, CDR1 is SNHLY, CDR2 FYNNEI. CDR3 length: 15 amino acids. Trimming took 6 bases from V and 8 from J; bases not matched to a gene: 14. The CDR3 sequence: CASSPDVDRAEGYTF. The CDR3, as DNA: TGTGCCAGCAGCCCTGATGTGGACAGGGCAGAAGGCTACACCTTC.